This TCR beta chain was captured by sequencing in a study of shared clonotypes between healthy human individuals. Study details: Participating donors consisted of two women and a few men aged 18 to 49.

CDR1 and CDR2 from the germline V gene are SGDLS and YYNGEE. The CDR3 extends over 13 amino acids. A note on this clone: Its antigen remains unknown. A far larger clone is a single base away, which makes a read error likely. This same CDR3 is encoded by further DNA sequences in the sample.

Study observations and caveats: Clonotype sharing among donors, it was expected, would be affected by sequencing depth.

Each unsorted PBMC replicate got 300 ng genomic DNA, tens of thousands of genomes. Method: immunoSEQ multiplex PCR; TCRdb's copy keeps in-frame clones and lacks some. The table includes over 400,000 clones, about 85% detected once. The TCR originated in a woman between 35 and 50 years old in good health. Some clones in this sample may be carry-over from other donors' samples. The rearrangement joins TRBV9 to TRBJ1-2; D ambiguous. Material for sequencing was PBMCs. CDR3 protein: CASSVDRGYGYTF. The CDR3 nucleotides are TGTGCCAGCAGCGTAGACCGGGGATATGGCTACACATTC.